This T cell receptor (beta chain) was documented in a study of control samples from healthy donors and cancer patients. TCRdb keeps only in-frame clones here, not all; method: immunoSEQ multiplex PCR. The data hold 110,000 to 150,000 clones, with around 94% observed a single time. Sequencing used blood. The TCR originated in a man aged 35-49 years in good health.

The CDR3 DNA follows: TGTGCCAGCAGCCCAGTTTCTAACTATGGCTACACCTTC. Translating gives CASSPVSNYGYTF. This chain links TRBV2 with TRBJ1-2; D is unclear. V was cut by 6 bases and J by 0 bases, with 8 bases left in between. CDR1 is SNHLY, CDR2 FYNNEI, per germline. The CDR3 runs 13 residues.